Following are 22 T cell receptor beta chains from one sample sequenced in a study of identical twins. TCRdb called the 5' RACE reads again in MiXCR, with one record for every CDR3 protein. In the table there are hundreds of thousands of distinct CDR3 sequences, 5.5% to 7.5% of which are singletons. The sample comprised naive T cells sorted from blood. These receptors all stem from a young man in good health.

The DNA of the CDR3 is TGTGCCAGCAGCGGGGTCGGAGGGCCTTCCCAAGATACGCAGTATTTT. Amino acids: CASSGVGGPSQDTQYF. The V and J genes are TRBV6-2 or TRBV6-3 and TRBJ2-3; TRBD2 might be the D (6 bases). The germline V gene has CDR1 MNHEY and CDR2 SVGEGT. Trimming took off 6 bases at V and 5 bases at J, with 21 bases between the two ends. The CDR3 contains 16 residues.

This clonotype appeared many times. The rearrangement joins TRBV5-5 to TRBJ1-5, with D possibly matching TRBD1 (6 bases). This CDR3 has 15 residues. Germline CDR1 is SGHKS and CDR2 is YYEKEE (reference sequence). The germline V and J ends were trimmed by 6 bases and 0 bases, with 13 bases remaining between them. The CDR3 DNA sequence: TGTGCCAGCACCGAGGGGGATTATAGCAATCAGCCCCAGCATTTT. This encodes CASTEGDYSNQPQHF.

This sequence joins TRBV3-1 and TRBJ2-2; 8 bases align to TRBD2. Trimming removed 4 bases from V and 1 base from J; junction bases left unmatched: 5. The CDR3 has 16 residues. The germline V gene has CDR1 LGHDT and CDR2 YNNKEL (reference sequence). The CDR3 coding sequence is TGTGCCAGCAGCCTCCAGAGCGGGGGGAACACCGGGGAGCTGTTTTTT. Translated: CASSLQSGGNTGELFF. Together with reference TRBV3-1 and TRBJ2-2, the CDR3 gives the full variable domain: DTAVSQTPKYLVTQMGNDKSIKCEQNLGHDTMYWYKQDSKKFLKIMFSYNNKELIINETVPNRFSPKSPDKAHLNLHINSLELGDSAVYFCASSLQSGGNTGELFFGEGSRLTVL.

In its sample, this clonotype was seen many times. The chain employs TRBV12-3 or TRBV12-4 and TRBJ2-2; 8 bases map to TRBD2. This CDR3 is built from 13 residues. With V trimmed by 11 bases and J by 4 bases, 6 bases remained unmatched. The CDR3 bases are TGTGCCGGTAGCGGGATTATCACCGGGGAGCTGTTTTTT. Encoded protein: CAGSGIITGELFF.

At least ten counts were recorded for this clonotype. This chain links TRBV24-1 with TRBJ1-4; possibly TRBD1 for D (5 bases). The V and J ends lost 4 bases and 8 bases respectively, with 16 bases between them. This CDR3 spans 15 amino acids. Germline V CDR1 and CDR2: KGHDR, SFDVKD. This chain's CDR3 is CATSDPRDHEEKLFF. The CDR3 DNA sequence: TGTGCCACCAGTGACCCCCGGGACCATGAGGAAAAACTGTTTTTT.

The CDR3 region is CSARPTGVGLNTGELFF. As DNA, the CDR3 is TGCAGTGCTAGACCCACGGGAGTAGGGCTAAACACCGGGGAGCTGTTTTTT. The J gene is TRBJ2-2, the V gene TRBV20-1; TRBD2 might be the D (6 bases). Germline CDR1 is DFQATT and CDR2 is SNEGSKA (reference sequence). The CDR3 is 17 residues long. V lost 2 bases, J lost 2 bases, and 18 bases lay in between.

This clonotype has a count of ten or more. The chain uses TRBV4-1 and TRBJ1-3; no firm D call. Trimming stripped 3 bases from V and 7 bases from J, with 13 bases between. Germline CDR1 MGHRA, CDR2 YSYEKL. The CDR3 spans 14 residues. The CDR3 coding sequence is TGCGCCAGCAGCCAGCCTACGACTCCTAACACCATATATTTT. Translated, it gives CASSQPTTPNTIYF.

V gene TRBV5-1 combines with J gene TRBJ2-2; TRBD1 aligns across 8 bases. Looked up from germline, CDR1 is SGHRS and CDR2 is YFSETQ. V trimming: 0 bases; J trimming: 6 bases; junction bases outside the gene matches: 4. This CDR3 has 15 residues. The CDR3 nucleotides read TGCGCCAGCAGCTTGGAGGACAGGGAATCCGGGGAGCTGTTTTTT. This codes for CASSLEDRESGELFF.

This clonotype was recorded a few times. As DNA, the CDR3 is TGTGCCAGCAGCTTGGCCTGGGATCCGGGCGAGCAGTACTTC. It specifies CASSLAWDPGEQYF. The chain has TRBV5-5 and TRBJ2-7, with no clear D. V was clipped by 0 bases and J by 6 bases, with 13 bases between them. This CDR3 has 14 residues. Germline loops: CDR1 SGHKS, CDR2 YYEKEE (reference sequence).

The table lists this clonotype with many counts. This rearrangement joins TRBV27 to TRBJ2-1, with 9 bases identical to TRBD1. Trimming cost V 6 bases and J 5 bases; bases outside gene matches: 5. Germline lookup yields CDR1 MNHEY and CDR2 SMNVEV (reference sequence). CDR3 length: 14 residues. The CDR3 DNA reads TGTGCCAGCAGCGAAAACAGGGGGCACAATGAGCAGTTCTTC. It yields the protein CASSENRGHNEQFF.

V and J are TRBV5-5 and TRBJ2-1, with 10 nucleotides matching TRBD2. J lost 8 bases, V lost 0 bases, and 8 bases had no gene match. Germline CDR1 reads SGHKS; CDR2 reads YYEKEE (reference sequence). This CDR3 region has 16 residues. The DNA for the CDR3 is TGTGCCAGCAGCTTGGGTCTAGCGGGAGTTTTATATGAGCAGTTCTTC. Translating it yields CASSLGLAGVLYEQFF. Complete variable domain (other parts from reference TRBV5-5 and TRBJ2-1): DAGVTQSPTHLIKTRGQQVTLRCSPISGHKSVSWYQQVLGQGPQFIFQYYEKEERGRGNFPDRFSARQFPNYSSELNVNALLLGDSALYLCASSLGLAGVLYEQFFGPGTRLTVL.

This clonotype came up many times. The chain carries TRBV11-1 and TRBJ2-1; the match to TRBD2 covers 7 bases. The CDR3 contains 19 residues. After removal of 8 bases from V and 4 bases from J, the junction contained 23 bases not matched to a gene. Germline loops: CDR1 SGHAT, CDR2 FQDESV (reference sequence). Written as DNA, the CDR3 is TGTGCCAGCTATCAAACCACTGGGGGGGAGGAAAGAGGATACAATGAGCAGTTCTTC. It specifies CASYQTTGGEERGYNEQFF.

This clonotype was seen repeatedly, ten times or more. The genes are TRBV6-1 and TRBJ1-1, with D possibly TRBD1 on 6 matching bases. V was trimmed by 2 bases and J by 3 bases, leaving 7 bases between them. The CDR3 spans 13 residues. CDR1 is MNHNS and CDR2 is SASEGT in the germline V gene. The CDR3 loop reads CASSERQDTEAFF. For the CDR3, the DNA is TGTGCCAGCAGTGAAAGACAGGACACTGAAGCTTTCTTT.

Ten or more counts support this clonotype. This chain joins TRBV20-1 and TRBJ2-1; 8 nucleotides line up with TRBD1. Trimming cost V 5 bases and J 3 bases; bases outside gene matches: 9. This CDR3 region has 15 residues. Germline loops: CDR1 DFQATT, CDR2 SNEGSKA (reference sequence). CDR3 bases: TGCAGTGCTCCACGGTTGGACAGGGACTACAATGAGCAGTTCTTC. Protein: CSAPRLDRDYNEQFF.

The V gene is TRBV6-1, the J gene TRBJ1-3; D remains ambiguous. The CDR3 is 15 amino acids. Germline loops: CDR1 MNHNS, CDR2 SASEGT. V shed 2 bases and J shed 2 bases, with 10 bases lying between them. CDR3 bases: TGTGCCAGCAGTGAATCACTGGGGACTGGAAACACCATATATTTT. This codes for CASSESLGTGNTIYF.

At least ten counts were recorded for this clonotype. V usage is TRBV24-1 and J usage is TRBJ2-1, with TRBD1 matching 8 bases. The CDR3 consists of 17 residues. V dropped 0 bases and J dropped 6; count of bases not matched to a gene: 9. CDR1 and CDR2 from the germline V gene are KGHDR and SFDVKD. The CDR3 nucleotides are TGTGCCACCAGTGATTTGGGACAGGGTTGGGACCCCAATGAGCAGTTCTTC. Translated, it gives CATSDLGQGWDPNEQFF.

This clonotype was seen more than once but under ten times. The chain couples TRBV3-1 to TRBJ1-1; 9 bases match TRBD1. V was clipped by 4 bases and J by 9 bases; unmatched bases: 3. This CDR3 has 12 amino acids. Germline CDR1 reads LGHDT; CDR2 reads YNNKEL (reference sequence). Here the CDR3 reads CASSLQGAKAFF. The CDR3 DNA is TGTGCCAGCAGCCTACAGGGGGCTAAAGCTTTCTTT.

This sequence joins TRBV20-1 and TRBJ2-1, with 7 positions matching TRBD2. The CDR3 is 17 amino acids. The V segment lost 0 bases and the J segment 2 bases; nucleotides outside the gene matches: 10. Germline V CDR1 and CDR2: DFQATT, SNEGSKA (reference sequence). The CDR3 here is CSARDQTWGGTYNEQFF. The CDR3 DNA is TGCAGTGCTAGAGATCAGACCTGGGGGGGAACCTACAATGAGCAGTTCTTC.

The chain joins TRBV6-1 to TRBJ2-1; TRBD1 matches at 7 bases. The length of the CDR3 is 15 residues. Trimming took 6 bases from V and 3 from J; bases not matched to a gene: 8. Per germline, CDR1 MNHNS and CDR2 SASEGT. CDR3 sequence reads: CASRATGDHYNEQFF. The DNA for the CDR3 is TGTGCCAGCAGGGCTACAGGGGATCACTACAATGAGCAGTTCTTC.

The chain is built from TRBV4-2 and TRBJ2-2; D possibly corresponds to TRBD2 (5 bases). With 2 bases removed from V and 0 bases from J, the gap between germline ends came to 13 bases. The CDR3 extends over 17 amino acids. Germline lookup yields CDR1 LGHNA and CDR2 YNFKEQ. CDR3 in amino acids: CASSQSSGKPNTGELFF. The CDR3 DNA is TGTGCCAGCAGCCAAAGTTCCGGGAAACCGAACACCGGGGAGCTGTTTTTT.

This clonotype has only a few counts. The V and J genes are TRBV12-3 or TRBV12-4 and TRBJ1-5; D may be TRBD1 (6 bases). V lost 2 bases, J lost 6 bases, and 11 bases lay in between. This CDR3 region has 14 residues. CDR3 DNA: TGTGCCAGCAGTTTACGGGGGGCTAGTCAGCCCCAGCATTTT. It codes for CASSLRGASQPQHF.

The gene calls are TRBV30 and TRBJ2-7; D may correspond to TRBD1 or TRBD2 (6 bases each). Between the trimmed V and J ends, which lost 5 bases and 3 bases, there was a span of 20 bases. This CDR3 contains 15 residues. Germline assignment: CDR1 GTSNPN and CDR2 SVGIG (reference sequence). CDR3 in DNA: TGTGCCTGGCGTGGAGGGGCGGGACATTTCTACGAGCAGTACTTC. Translated: CAWRGGAGHFYEQYF.